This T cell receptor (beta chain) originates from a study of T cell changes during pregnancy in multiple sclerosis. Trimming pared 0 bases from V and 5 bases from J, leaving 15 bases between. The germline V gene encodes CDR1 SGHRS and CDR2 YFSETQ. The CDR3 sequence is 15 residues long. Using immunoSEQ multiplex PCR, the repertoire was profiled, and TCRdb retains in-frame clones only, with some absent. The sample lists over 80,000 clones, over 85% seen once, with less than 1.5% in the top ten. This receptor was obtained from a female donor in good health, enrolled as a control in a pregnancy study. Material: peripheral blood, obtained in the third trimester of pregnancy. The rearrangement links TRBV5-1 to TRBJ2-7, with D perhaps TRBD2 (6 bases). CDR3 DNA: TGCGCCAGCAGCTTGGGGCGGGGATGGTCGGACGAGCAGTACTTC. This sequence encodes CASSLGRGWSDEQYF.